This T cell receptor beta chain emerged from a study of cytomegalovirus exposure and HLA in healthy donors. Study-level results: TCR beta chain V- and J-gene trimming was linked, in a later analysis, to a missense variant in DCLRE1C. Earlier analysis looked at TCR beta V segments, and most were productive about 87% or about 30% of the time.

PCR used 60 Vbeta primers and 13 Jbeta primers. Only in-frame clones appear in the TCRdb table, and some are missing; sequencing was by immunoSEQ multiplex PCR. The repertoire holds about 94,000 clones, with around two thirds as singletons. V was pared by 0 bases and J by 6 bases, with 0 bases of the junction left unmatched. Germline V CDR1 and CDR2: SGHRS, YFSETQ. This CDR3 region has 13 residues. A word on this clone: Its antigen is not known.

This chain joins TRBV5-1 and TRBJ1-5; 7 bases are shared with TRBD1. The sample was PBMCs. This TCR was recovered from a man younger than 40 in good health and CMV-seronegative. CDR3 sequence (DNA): TGCGCCAGCAGCTTGGGACAGGGTCAGCCCCAGCATTTT. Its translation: CASSLGQGQPQHF.